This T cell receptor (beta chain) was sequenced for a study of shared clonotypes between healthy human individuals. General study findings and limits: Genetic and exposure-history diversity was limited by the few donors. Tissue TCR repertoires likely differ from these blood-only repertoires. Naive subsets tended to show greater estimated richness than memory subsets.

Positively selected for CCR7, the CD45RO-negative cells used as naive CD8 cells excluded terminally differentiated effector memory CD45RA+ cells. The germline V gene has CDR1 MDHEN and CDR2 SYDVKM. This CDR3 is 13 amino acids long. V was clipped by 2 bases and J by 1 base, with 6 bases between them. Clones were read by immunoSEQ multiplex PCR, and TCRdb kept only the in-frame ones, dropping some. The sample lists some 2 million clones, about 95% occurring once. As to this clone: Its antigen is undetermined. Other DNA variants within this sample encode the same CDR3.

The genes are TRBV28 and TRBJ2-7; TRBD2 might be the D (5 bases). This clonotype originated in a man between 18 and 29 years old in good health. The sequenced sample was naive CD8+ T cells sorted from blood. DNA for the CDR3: TGTGCCAGCAGTTTACCGGGATCCTACGAGCAGTACTTC. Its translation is CASSLPGSYEQYF.